This T cell receptor beta chain is from a study of PD-L1 blockade in urothelial cancer. Study-wide background: Analyses used blood from 3 weeks (second dose) and 6 weeks after treatment start. A median of approximately 150,000 T cells was found in the blood samples.

The table came from immunoSEQ multiplex PCR; TCRdb's copy has only in-frame clones and leaves some out. The repertoire holds approximately 38,000 clones, around 88% seen once, with around 17% in the top ten. The table lists this clone with a few counts. The specimen was PBMCs, collected around atezolizumab (anti-PD-L1) treatment. The receptor's source is a man in his 60s with urothelial cancer.

The CDR3 sequence: CASSQEGATGGYSGYTF. CDR3 in DNA: TGCGCCAGCAGCCAAGAGGGGGCGACAGGAGGATACAGCGGCTACACCTTC. This rearrangement joins TRBV4-1 to TRBJ1-2; perhaps TRBD1 as D (6 bases). Trimming stripped 0 bases from V and 8 bases from J, with 22 bases between. The length of the CDR3 is 17 residues. Germline CDR1 MGHRA, CDR2 YSYEKL.